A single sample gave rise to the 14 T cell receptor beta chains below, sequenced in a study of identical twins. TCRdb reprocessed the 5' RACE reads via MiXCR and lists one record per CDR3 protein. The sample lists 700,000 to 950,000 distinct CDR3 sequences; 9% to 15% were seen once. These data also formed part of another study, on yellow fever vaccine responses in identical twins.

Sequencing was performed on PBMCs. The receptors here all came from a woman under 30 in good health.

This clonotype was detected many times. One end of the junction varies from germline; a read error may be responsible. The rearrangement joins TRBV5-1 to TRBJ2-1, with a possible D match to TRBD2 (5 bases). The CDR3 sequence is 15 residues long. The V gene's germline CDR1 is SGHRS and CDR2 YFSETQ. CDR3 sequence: CASSLAPGSYNEQFF. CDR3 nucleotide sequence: TGTGCCAGCAGCTTAGCGCCGGGTAGCTACAATGAGCAGTTCTTC.

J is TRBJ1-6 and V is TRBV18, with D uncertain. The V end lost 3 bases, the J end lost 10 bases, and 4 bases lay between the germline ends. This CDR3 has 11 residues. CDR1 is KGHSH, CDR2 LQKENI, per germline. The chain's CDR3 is CASSPWSPLHF. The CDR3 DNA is TGTGCCAGCTCACCCTGGTCACCCCTCCACTTT.

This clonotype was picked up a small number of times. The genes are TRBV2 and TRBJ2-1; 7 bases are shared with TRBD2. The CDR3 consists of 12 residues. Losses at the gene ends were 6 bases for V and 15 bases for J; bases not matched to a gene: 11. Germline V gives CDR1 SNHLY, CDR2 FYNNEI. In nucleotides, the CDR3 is TGTGCCAGCAGGGAAAGCGGGAAATTCCTGTTCTTC. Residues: CASRESGKFLFF.

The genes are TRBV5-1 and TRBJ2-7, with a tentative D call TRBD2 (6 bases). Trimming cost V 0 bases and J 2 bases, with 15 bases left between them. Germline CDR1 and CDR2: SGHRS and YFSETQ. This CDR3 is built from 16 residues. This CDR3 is CASSLGLREPTYEQYF. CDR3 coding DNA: TGCGCCAGCAGCTTGGGGCTACGGGAGCCAACCTACGAGCAGTACTTC.

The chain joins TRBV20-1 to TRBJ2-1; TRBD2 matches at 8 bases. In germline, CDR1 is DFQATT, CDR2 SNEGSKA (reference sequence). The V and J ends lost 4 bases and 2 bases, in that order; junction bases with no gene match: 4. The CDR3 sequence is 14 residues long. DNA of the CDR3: TGCAGTGCTACTCGGGAGGGGACCTACAATGAGCAGTTCTTC. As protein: CSATREGTYNEQFF.

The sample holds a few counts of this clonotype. The CDR3: CATSDFRHGYTF. In DNA, the CDR3 is TGTGCCACCAGTGATTTTCGTCATGGCTACACCTTC. V usage is TRBV24-1 and J usage is TRBJ1-2; D call uncertain. The CDR3 spans 12 residues. V gave up 1 base and J gave up 6 bases, with 5 bases separating them. Per the germline V gene, CDR1 is KGHDR and CDR2 is SFDVKD.

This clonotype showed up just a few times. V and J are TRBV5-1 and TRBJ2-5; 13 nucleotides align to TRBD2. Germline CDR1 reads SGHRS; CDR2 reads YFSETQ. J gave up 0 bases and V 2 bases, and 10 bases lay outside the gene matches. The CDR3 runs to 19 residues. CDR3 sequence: CASSLHPWTSGRDQETQYF. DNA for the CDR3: TGCGCCAGCAGCTTACATCCCTGGACTAGCGGGAGAGACCAAGAGACCCAGTACTTC.

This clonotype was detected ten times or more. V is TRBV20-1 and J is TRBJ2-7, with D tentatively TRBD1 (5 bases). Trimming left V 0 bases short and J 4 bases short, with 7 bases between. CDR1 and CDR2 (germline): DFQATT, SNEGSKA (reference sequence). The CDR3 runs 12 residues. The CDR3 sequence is CSARDRDYEQYV. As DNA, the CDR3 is TGCAGTGCTAGAGACAGGGATTACGAGCAGTACGTC.

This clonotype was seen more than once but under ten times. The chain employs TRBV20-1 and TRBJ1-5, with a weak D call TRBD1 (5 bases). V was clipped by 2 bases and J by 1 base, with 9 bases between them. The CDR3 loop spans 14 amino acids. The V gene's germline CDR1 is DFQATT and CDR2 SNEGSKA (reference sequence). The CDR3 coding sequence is TGCAGTGCTAGACTCGGGGGGAGCAATCAGCCCCAGCATTTT. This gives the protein CSARLGGSNQPQHF.

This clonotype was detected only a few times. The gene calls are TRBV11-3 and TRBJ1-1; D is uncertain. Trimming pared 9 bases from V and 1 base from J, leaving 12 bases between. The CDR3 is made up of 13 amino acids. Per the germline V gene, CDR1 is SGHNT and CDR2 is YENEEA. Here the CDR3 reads CASRGQSNTEAFF. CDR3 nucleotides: TGTGCCAGTCGTGGGCAGTCGAACACTGAAGCTTTCTTT.

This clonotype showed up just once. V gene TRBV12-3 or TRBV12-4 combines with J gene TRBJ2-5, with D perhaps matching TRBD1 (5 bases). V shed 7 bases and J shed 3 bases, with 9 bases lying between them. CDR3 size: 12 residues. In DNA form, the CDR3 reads TGTGCCAGCATGCAGGGAAAAGAGACCCAGTACTTC. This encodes CASMQGKETQYF.

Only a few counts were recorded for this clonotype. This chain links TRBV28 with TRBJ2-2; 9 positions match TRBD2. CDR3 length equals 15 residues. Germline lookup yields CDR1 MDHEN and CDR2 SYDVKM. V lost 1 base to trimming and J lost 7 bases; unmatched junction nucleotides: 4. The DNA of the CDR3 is TGTGCCAGCAGTTTATTGGGGACTAGCCACGGGGAGCTGTTTTTT. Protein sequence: CASSLLGTSHGELFF.

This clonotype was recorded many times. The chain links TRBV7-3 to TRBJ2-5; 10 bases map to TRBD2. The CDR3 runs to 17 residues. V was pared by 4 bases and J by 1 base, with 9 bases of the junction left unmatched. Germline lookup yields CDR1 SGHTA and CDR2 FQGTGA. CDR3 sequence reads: CASSSGASGSFQETQYF. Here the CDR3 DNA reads TGTGCCAGCAGCTCTGGGGCTAGCGGGAGTTTCCAAGAGACCCAGTACTTC.

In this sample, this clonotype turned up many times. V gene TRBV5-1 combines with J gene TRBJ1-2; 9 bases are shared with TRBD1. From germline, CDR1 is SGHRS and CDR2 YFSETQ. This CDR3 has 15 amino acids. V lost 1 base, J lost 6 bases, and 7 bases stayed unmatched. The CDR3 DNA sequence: TGCGCCAGCAGCTTGCAGGGACAGGGAAAGGATGGCTACACCTTC. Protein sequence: CASSLQGQGKDGYTF.